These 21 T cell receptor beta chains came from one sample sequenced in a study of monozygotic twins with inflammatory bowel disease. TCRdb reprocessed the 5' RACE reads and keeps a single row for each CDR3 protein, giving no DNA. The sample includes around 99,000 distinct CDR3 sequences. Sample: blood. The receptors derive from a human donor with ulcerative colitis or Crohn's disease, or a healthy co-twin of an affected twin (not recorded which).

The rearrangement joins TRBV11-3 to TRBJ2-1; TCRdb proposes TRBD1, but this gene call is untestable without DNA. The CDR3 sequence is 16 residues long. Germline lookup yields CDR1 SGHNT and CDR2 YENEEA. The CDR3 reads CASSPAQGGLYNEQFF.

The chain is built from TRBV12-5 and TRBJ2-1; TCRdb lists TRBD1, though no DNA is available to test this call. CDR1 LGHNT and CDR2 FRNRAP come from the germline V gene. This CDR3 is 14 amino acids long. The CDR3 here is CARRQVSSYNEQFF.

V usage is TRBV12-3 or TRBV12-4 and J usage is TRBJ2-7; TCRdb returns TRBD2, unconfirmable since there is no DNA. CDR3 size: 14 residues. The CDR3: CASSVGTSGRLQYF.

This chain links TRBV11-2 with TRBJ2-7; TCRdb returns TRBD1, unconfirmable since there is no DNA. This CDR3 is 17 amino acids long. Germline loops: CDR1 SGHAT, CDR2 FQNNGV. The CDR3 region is CASSSRFDRGPSYEQYF.

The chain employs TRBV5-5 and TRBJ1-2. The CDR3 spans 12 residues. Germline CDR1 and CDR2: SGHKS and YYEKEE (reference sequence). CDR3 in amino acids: CASSSDIYGYTF.

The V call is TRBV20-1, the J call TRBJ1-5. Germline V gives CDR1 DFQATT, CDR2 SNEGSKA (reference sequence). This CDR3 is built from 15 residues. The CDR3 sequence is CSARDVRDSNQPQHF.

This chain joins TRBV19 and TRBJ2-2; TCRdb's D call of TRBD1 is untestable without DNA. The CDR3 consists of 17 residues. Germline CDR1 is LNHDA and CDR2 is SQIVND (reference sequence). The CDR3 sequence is CASTPKTGTPNTGELFF.

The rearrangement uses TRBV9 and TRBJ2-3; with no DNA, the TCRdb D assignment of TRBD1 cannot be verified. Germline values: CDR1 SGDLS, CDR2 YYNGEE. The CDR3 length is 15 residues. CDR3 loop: CASSISGTSTDTQYF.

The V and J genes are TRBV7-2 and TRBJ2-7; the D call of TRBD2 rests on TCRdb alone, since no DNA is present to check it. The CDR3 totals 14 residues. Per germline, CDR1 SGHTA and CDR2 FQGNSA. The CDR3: CASSETSGAYEQYF.

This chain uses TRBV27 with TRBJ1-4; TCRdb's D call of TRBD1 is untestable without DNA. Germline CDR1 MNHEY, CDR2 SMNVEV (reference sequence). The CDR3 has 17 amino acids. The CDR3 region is CASSLSSRTGRNEKLFF.

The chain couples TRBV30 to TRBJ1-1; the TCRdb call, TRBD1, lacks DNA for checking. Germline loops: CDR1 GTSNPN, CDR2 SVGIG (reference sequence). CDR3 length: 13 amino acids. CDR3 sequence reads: CAWRDQGLTEAFF.

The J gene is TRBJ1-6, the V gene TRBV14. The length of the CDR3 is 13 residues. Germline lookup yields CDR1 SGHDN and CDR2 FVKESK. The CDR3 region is CASSQDTDSPLHF.

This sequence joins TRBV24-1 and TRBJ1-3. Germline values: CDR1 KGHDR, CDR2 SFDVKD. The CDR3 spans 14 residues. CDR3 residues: CATSDKSSGNTIYF.

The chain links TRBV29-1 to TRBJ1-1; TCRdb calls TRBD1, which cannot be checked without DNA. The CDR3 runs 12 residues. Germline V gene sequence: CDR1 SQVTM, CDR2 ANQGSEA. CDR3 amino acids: CSALGGITEAFF.

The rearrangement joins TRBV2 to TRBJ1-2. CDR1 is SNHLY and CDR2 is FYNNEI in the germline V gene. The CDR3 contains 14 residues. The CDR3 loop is CASSEGQGDYGYTF.

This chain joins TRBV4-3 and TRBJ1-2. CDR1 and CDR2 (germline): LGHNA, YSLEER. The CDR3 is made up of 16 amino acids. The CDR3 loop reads CASSQDLYRAEDGYTF.

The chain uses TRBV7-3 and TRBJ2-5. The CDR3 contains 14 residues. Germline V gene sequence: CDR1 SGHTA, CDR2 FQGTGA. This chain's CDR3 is CASSLTGLGETQYF.

CDR3 amino acids: CASSFGTGGSWGYTF. The V and J genes are TRBV27 and TRBJ1-2; TCRdb's assignment of TRBD1 cannot be checked, as there is no DNA. Germline V gene sequence: CDR1 MNHEY, CDR2 SMNVEV (reference sequence). CDR3 length: 15 residues.

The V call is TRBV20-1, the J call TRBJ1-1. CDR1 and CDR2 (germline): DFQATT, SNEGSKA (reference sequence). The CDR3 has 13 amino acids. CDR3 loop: CSASGDLNTEAFF.

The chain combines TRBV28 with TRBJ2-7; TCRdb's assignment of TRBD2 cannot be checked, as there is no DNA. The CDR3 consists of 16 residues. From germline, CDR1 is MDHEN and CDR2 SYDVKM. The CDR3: CASSLAGWAQAREQYF.

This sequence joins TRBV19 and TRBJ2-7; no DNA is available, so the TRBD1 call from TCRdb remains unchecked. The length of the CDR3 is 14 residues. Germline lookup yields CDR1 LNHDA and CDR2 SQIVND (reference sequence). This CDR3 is CASSIAQASYEQYF. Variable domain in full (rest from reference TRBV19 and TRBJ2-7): DGGITQSPKYLFRKEGQNVTLSCEQNLNHDAMYWYRQDPGQGLRLIYYSQIVNDFQKGDIAEGYSVSREKKESFPLTVTSAQKNPTAFYLCASSIAQASYEQYFGPGTRLTVT.